Each of the 2 T cell receptor beta chains below was sequenced from the same sample in a study of cytomegalovirus exposure and HLA in healthy donors. PCR used 60 Vbeta primers and 13 Jbeta primers. Clones were read by immunoSEQ multiplex PCR, and TCRdb kept only the in-frame ones, dropping some. Here the sample spans approximately 140,000 clones, approximately 85% being singletons. Sequenced: PBMCs. The receptors originated from a woman aged 35 to 49 in good health and CMV-seronegative.

The genes are TRBV6-5 and TRBJ1-1; D remains ambiguous. In germline, CDR1 is MNHEY, CDR2 SVGAGI. The length of the CDR3 is 14 residues. Trimming shortened V by 8 bases and J by 5 bases, and 18 bases separated the two germline ends. CDR3 bases: TGTGCCAGCTCACTGCGAGAGTTTAGAACTGAAGCTTTCTTT. This sequence encodes CASSLREFRTEAFF.

On this clone itself: The junction and the germline gene differ at one end; a read error may be behind it. This chain links TRBV7-9 with TRBJ2-1, with D hard to call. This CDR3 comprises 12 residues. Per germline, CDR1 SEHNR and CDR2 FQNEAQ (reference sequence). The CDR3 reads CSSSDNLNEQFF. The DNA for the CDR3 is TGTTCCAGCAGCGACAACCTCAATGAGCAGTTCTTC.